The 20 T cell receptor beta chains below come from one sample, sequenced in a study of T cell responses to AZD1222 COVID-19 vaccine. Here immunoSEQ multiplex PCR was the method, and the copy in TCRdb shows in-frame clones only, minus some. The data contain approximately 100,000 clones, 87% of them singletons. The specimen was peripheral blood, collected 28 days after the second AZD1222 dose. The receptors were gathered from an adult who received the AZD1222 COVID-19 vaccine.

The chain uses TRBV5-8 and TRBJ2-7, with 9 positions matching TRBD2. Per the germline V gene, CDR1 is SGHTS and CDR2 is YDEGEE. J gave up 6 bases and V 4 bases, and 5 bases lay outside the gene matches. This CDR3 is 13 amino acids long. The CDR3 DNA is TGTGCCAGCAGCCCTCTAGCGGGATTCGAGCAGTACTTC. It translates to CASSPLAGFEQYF.

The chain joins TRBV6-2 or TRBV6-3 to TRBJ1-1; weak D call: TRBD1 (6 bases). The CDR3 is 14 amino acids. V dropped 4 bases and J dropped 5 bases, with 14 bases sitting between them. The V gene's germline CDR1 is MNHEY and CDR2 SVGEGT. CDR3 nucleotides: TGTGCCAGCAGTTTGATCAGGGGCGAAACTGAAGCTTTCTTT. Protein sequence: CASSLIRGETEAFF.

The genes are TRBV30 and TRBJ1-1; 8 nucleotides align to TRBD1. The CDR3 extends over 15 amino acids. V dropped 8 bases and J dropped 3; count of bases not matched to a gene: 14. Looked up from germline, CDR1 is GTSNPN and CDR2 is SVGIG (reference sequence). DNA for the CDR3: TGTGCCGCTTTCAGGGGGCCGGGCGGGGACACTGAAGCTTTCTTT. It specifies CAAFRGPGGDTEAFF.

The chain combines TRBV5-6 with TRBJ1-6; TRBD1 might be the D (5 bases). This CDR3 spans 15 amino acids. CDR1 is SGHDT, CDR2 YYEEEE, per germline. V lost 4 bases and J 12 bases, leaving 20 bases between the germline ends. The CDR3 bases are TGTGCCAGCAGCACCAACAGGAACCGGGTTGGACCCCTCCACTTT. It yields the protein CASSTNRNRVGPLHF.

This clone has a handful of counts. The chain joins TRBV28 to TRBJ1-2, with a tentative D call TRBD1 (5 bases). V lost 7 bases to trimming and J lost 8 bases, with 17 bases between them. The CDR3 length is 13 residues. CDR1 MDHEN and CDR2 SYDVKM come from the germline V gene. CDR3 DNA sequence: TGTGCCAGCAACCTGTTTGGGGGGTTAGGCTACACCTTC. Residues: CASNLFGGLGYTF.

The V gene is TRBV18, the J gene TRBJ2-2, with 10 bases lining up with TRBD1. Germline V lookup: CDR1 KGHSH, CDR2 LQKENI. With 2 bases clipped from V and 4 bases from J, the junction kept 4 bases outside the gene matches. This CDR3 comprises 16 residues. The CDR3 protein is CASSPGWTGGTGELFF. CDR3 DNA: TGTGCCAGCTCACCAGGATGGACAGGGGGCACCGGGGAGCTGTTTTTT.

The CDR3 DNA reads TGCGCCAGCAGTTCCGGACAGGGGTCTTCCACAGATACGCAGTATTTT. Its translation is CASSSGQGSSTDTQYF. The V and J genes are TRBV5-1 and TRBJ2-3; 9 bases map to TRBD1. The CDR3 spans 16 residues. Germline V gene lookup returns CDR1 SGHRS and CDR2 YFSETQ. V lost 5 bases, J lost 2 bases, and 9 bases stayed unmatched.

V is TRBV19 and J is TRBJ2-1; tentatively, D is TRBD2 (6 bases). Germline V gene lookup returns CDR1 LNHDA and CDR2 SQIVND (reference sequence). The CDR3 runs 15 residues. The germline V and J ends were trimmed by 4 bases and 9 bases, with 19 bases remaining between them. CDR3 bases: TGTGCCAGTAGTAGAGGACTAAACCCGGCCAGTGAGCAGTTCTTC. As protein: CASSRGLNPASEQFF. The whole variable domain, remainder taken from reference TRBV19 and TRBJ2-1, is DGGITQSPKYLFRKEGQNVTLSCEQNLNHDAMYWYRQDPGQGLRLIYYSQIVNDFQKGDIAEGYSVSREKKESFPLTVTSAQKNPTAFYLCASSRGLNPASEQFFGPGTRLTVL.

This chain connects TRBV6-1 to TRBJ1-2; 9 bases match TRBD1. The trim removed 4 bases at V and 1 base at J, leaving 7 bases unmatched. Germline CDR1 is MNHNS and CDR2 is SASEGT. The CDR3 consists of 16 residues. The CDR3 DNA reads as TGTGCCAGCAGTGCCGCTTGGACAGGGGTTAACTATGGCTACACCTTC. Protein sequence: CASSAAWTGVNYGYTF.

This chain connects TRBV7-2 to TRBJ1-1; 9 bases are shared with TRBD1. V dropped 5 bases and J dropped 4; count of bases not matched to a gene: 5. Germline V gene sequence: CDR1 SGHTA, CDR2 FQGNSA. The CDR3 covers 14 residues. Here the CDR3 reads CASSAQGARTEAFF. CDR3 in DNA: TGTGCCAGCAGCGCACAGGGGGCGCGCACTGAAGCTTTCTTT. Combining the CDR3 with reference TRBV7-2 and TRBJ1-1 gives the whole variable domain GAGVSQSPSNKVTEKGKDVELRCDPISGHTALYWYRQSLGQGLEFLIYFQGNSAPDKSGLPSDRFSAERTGGSVSTLTIQRTQQEDSAVYLCASSAQGARTEAFFGQGTRLTVV.

The V gene is TRBV18, the J gene TRBJ1-1; 8 bases line up with TRBD1. The J segment lost 5 bases and the V segment lost 2 bases, leaving 4 bases of the junction unmatched. CDR1 and CDR2 from the germline V gene are KGHSH and LQKENI. CDR3 length equals 14 residues. As DNA, the CDR3 is TGTGCCAGCTCACCATTGGACAGGGCGACTGAAGCTTTCTTT. Translating gives CASSPLDRATEAFF. Filled out from reference TRBV18 and TRBJ1-1, the complete variable domain reads NAGVMQNPRHLVRRRGQEARLRCSPMKGHSHVYWYRQLPEEGLKFMVYLQKENIIDESGMPKERFSAEFPKEGPSILRIQQVVRGDSAAYFCASSPLDRATEAFFGQGTRLTVV.

This chain links TRBV4-3 with TRBJ2-7, with 9 bases aligning to TRBD2. Unmatched junction bases numbered 7, after V lost 1 base and J lost 3 bases. Per the germline V gene, CDR1 is LGHNA and CDR2 is YSLEER. The CDR3 runs to 16 residues. The CDR3 nucleotides read TGCGCCAGCAGCCAAGGGGTCGCAGCGGGAGGCTACGAGCAGTACTTC. Translation gives CASSQGVAAGGYEQYF.

This sequence joins TRBV19 and TRBJ1-5, with 10 bases that match TRBD1. CDR1 and CDR2 (germline): LNHDA, SQIVND (reference sequence). Trimming cost V 5 bases and J 2 bases; bases outside gene matches: 9. The CDR3 loop spans 17 amino acids. Here the CDR3 DNA reads TGTGCCAGTAGTCTCAGGGACAGGGGAGGGGGCAATCAGCCCCAGCATTTT. Translated, it gives CASSLRDRGGGNQPQHF.

This chain uses TRBV30 with TRBJ1-1; 8 positions agree with TRBD1. Germline V gene lookup returns CDR1 GTSNPN and CDR2 SVGIG (reference sequence). The CDR3 spans 15 residues. The V and J ends lost 3 bases and 0 bases, in that order; junction bases with no gene match: 6. CDR3 sequence (DNA): TGTGCCTGGAGGCTCACAGGGGGGATGAACACTGAAGCTTTCTTT. It encodes CAWRLTGGMNTEAFF. The entire variable domain, with the rest obtained from reference TRBV30 and TRBJ1-1, is as follows: SQTIHQWPATLVQPVGSPLSLECTVEGTSNPNLYWYRQAAGRGLQLLFYSVGIGQISSEVPQNLSASRPQDRQFILSSKKLLLSDSGFYLCAWRLTGGMNTEAFFGQGTRLTVV.

The chain has TRBV4-1 and TRBJ2-5; TRBD1 agrees at 9 bases. J gave up 10 bases and V 2 bases, and 11 bases lay outside the gene matches. The germline gives CDR1 MGHRA, CDR2 YSYEKL. The CDR3 consists of 15 residues. CDR3 in amino acids: CASSQSFGTGRIQYF. Written as DNA, the CDR3 is TGCGCCAGCAGCCAAAGTTTCGGGACAGGGCGGATCCAGTACTTC.

V and J are TRBV30 and TRBJ1-5; no definite D call. Germline V gene sequence: CDR1 GTSNPN, CDR2 SVGIG (reference sequence). The CDR3 is 14 residues long. V shed 4 bases and J shed 3 bases, with 13 bases lying between them. The DNA of the CDR3 is TGTGCCTGGAACGACGGACTGCTCAATCAGCCCCAGCATTTT. Amino acid sequence: CAWNDGLLNQPQHF.

The gene calls are TRBV30 and TRBJ2-1; 7 nucleotides align to TRBD2. The CDR3 totals 17 residues. V dropped 0 bases and J dropped 7; count of bases not matched to a gene: 15. Germline V gives CDR1 GTSNPN, CDR2 SVGIG (reference sequence). CDR3 sequence (DNA): TGTGCCTGGAGTGTACCGGGGACTAACGGCGTGAGGAATGAGCAGTTCTTC. This codes for CAWSVPGTNGVRNEQFF.

The chain links TRBV7-2 to TRBJ2-5, with 7 bases aligning to TRBD2. The V gene's germline CDR1 is SGHTA and CDR2 FQGNSA. The CDR3 contains 14 residues. Trimming took 4 bases from V and 4 from J; bases not matched to a gene: 6. The chain's CDR3 is CASSYQGGPETQYF. CDR3 nucleotides: TGTGCCAGCAGCTATCAGGGAGGGCCAGAGACCCAGTACTTC.

The gene calls are TRBV5-1 and TRBJ2-1, with TRBD2 identical over 14 bases. This CDR3 has 17 amino acids. Germline V lookup: CDR1 SGHRS, CDR2 YFSETQ. V trimming: 4 bases; J trimming: 5 bases; junction bases outside the gene matches: 8. This CDR3 is CASSPGLAGVLDNEQFF. The CDR3 bases are TGCGCCAGCAGCCCGGGACTAGCGGGAGTTCTTGACAATGAGCAGTTCTTC.

This clone was recorded a few times. The CDR3 nucleotides read TGTGCCAGCAGCACAAAAGTAAACACTGAAGCTTTCTTT. This codes for CASSTKVNTEAFF. This chain joins TRBV9 and TRBJ1-1; no reliable D call. Germline values: CDR1 SGDLS, CDR2 YYNGEE. V gave up 4 bases and J gave up 2 bases, with 9 bases separating them. The CDR3 length is 13 residues. Together with reference TRBV9 and TRBJ1-1, the CDR3 gives the full variable domain: DSGVTQTPKHLITATGQRVTLRCSPRSGDLSVYWYQQSLDQGLQFLIQYYNGEERAKGNILERFSAQQFPDLHSELNLSSLELGDSALYFCASSTKVNTEAFFGQGTRLTVV.